This T cell receptor beta chain is drawn from a study of blood T cell repertoires in COVID-19. On the study more broadly: The United States, Italy and Spain were the sources of the acute and convalescent COVID-19 samples. The analysed material was cDNA or gDNA that came from T cells, B-cell-depleted T cells, or PBMCs.

Data came from immunoSEQ multiplex PCR; TCRdb stores just in-frame clones and leaves some out. The sample includes 97,000 or so clones, approximately 90% seen only once; the top ten take 4% to 6%. Trimming took off 1 base at V and 4 bases at J, with 7 bases between the two ends. CDR1 is LGHNT and CDR2 is FRNRAP in the germline V gene. The CDR3 length is 13 residues. The source of this sequence is a man aged 50-60 years with acute or convalescent COVID-19. Sequencing was performed on peripheral blood. The chain employs TRBV12-5 and TRBJ2-5; no firm D call. CDR3 DNA sequence: TGTGCTAGTGGTTTGGGACAAGGAGAGACCCAGTACTTC. It specifies CASGLGQGETQYF.